Listed below are T cell receptor beta chains from one sample, sequenced in a study of blood T cell repertoires in COVID-19. This table comes from immunoSEQ multiplex PCR, and its TCRdb copy is limited to in-frame clones, with some not included. The top ten clones hold about 2.3% of a sample with 290,000 or so clones, 75% to 90% of them seen once. The sequencing input was peripheral blood. These receptors all come from a man aged 18 to 29 with active or convalescent COVID-19. CDR3s include the opening cysteine and the closing phenylalanine or tryptophan. The D gene is left open where the match is weak. Only part of the rows carry a size: once, few, many, or a class if the clone is expanded.

TRBJ2-3	NA	TRBD2	TRBV7-9	TGTGCCAGCAGCTTAGTGCGGGGGAGAGATACGCAGTATTTT	CASSLVRGRDTQYF
TRBJ1-6	once	TRBD1	TRBV5-1	TGCGCCAGCACAGGGGGAAACCCGGACAGGGAGAATTCACCCCTCCACTTT	CASTGGNPDRENSPLHF
TRBJ1-1	NA	NA	TRBV9	TGTGCCAGCAGCGTCGACTTGAACACTGAAGCTTTCTTT	CASSVDLNTEAFF
TRBJ2-1	NA	NA	TRBV6-2/TRBV6-3	TGTGCCAGCAGTTACCTCCGGGGGGCCCCCCTGGATGAGCAGTTCTTC	CASSYLRGAPLDEQFF
TRBJ1-5	NA	NA	TRBV6-6	TGTGCCAGCAGTTTTCCGAATCAGCCCCAGCATTTT	CASSFPNQPQHF
TRBJ2-7	NA	TRBD1	TRBV18	TGTGCCAGCTCACCACCTTCAGGGGGCAACCAGAACGAGCAGTACTTC	CASSPPSGGNQNEQYF
TRBJ2-1	NA	TRBD1	TRBV9	TGTGCCAGCAGCTCCCAAGCTAAGACAGGGGGCCCCAATGAGCAGTTCTTC	CASSSQAKTGGPNEQFF
TRBJ2-7	NA	NA	TRBV7-9	TGTGCCAGCAGCTTAGGGACAGCCTACGAGCAGTACTTC	CASSLGTAYEQYF
TRBJ1-5	NA	TRBD1	TRBV19	TGTGCCAGTACCCCGACAGGGGGCCCCAATCAGCCCCAGCATTTT	CASTPTGGPNQPQHF
TRBJ2-7	NA	TRBD2	TRBV6-5	TGTGCCAGCAGTTATGGATCTAGCGGTGTCGAGCAGTACTTC	CASSYGSSGVEQYF
TRBJ1-2	NA	NA	TRBV7-9	TGTGCCAGCAGCTTTCTCGCAGGCAACTATGGCTACACCTTC	CASSFLAGNYGYTF
TRBJ2-2	NA	NA	TRBV27	TGTGCCAGCCAATCACCAGGGAGGACCGGGGAGCTGTTTTTT	CASQSPGRTGELFF
TRBJ1-5	NA	TRBD1	TRBV2	TGTGCCAGCAGCCGGGACAGGGGGCCTGGTCAGCCCCAGCATTTT	CASSRDRGPGQPQHF
TRBJ2-3	NA	TRBD2	TRBV11-2	TGTGCCAGCAGCTTAGTGACTAGCGGGAGCAGGGCAGATACGCAGTATTTT	CASSLVTSGSRADTQYF
TRBJ2-2	once	NA	TRBV28	TGTGCCAGCACCCGAGGGACCGGGGAGCTGTTTTTT	CASTRGTGELFF
TRBJ2-7	NA	TRBD2	TRBV27	TGTGCCAGCAGTCCTTCACCCGGGACTAGCGGGGGTCACTACGAGCAGTACTTC	CASSPSPGTSGGHYEQYF
TRBJ1-2	NA	TRBD1	TRBV4-3	TGCGCCAGCAGCCAAGAGTGGGGACAGGCAAACTATGGCTACACCTTC	CASSQEWGQANYGYTF
TRBJ1-3	once	NA	TRBV7-2	TGTGCCAGCAGCTTGTTCGGACAATTTACTGGAAACACCATATATTTT	CASSLFGQFTGNTIYF
TRBJ2-5	NA	NA	TRBV11-2	TGTGCCAGCAGCTGGGCAGGTGCGGAGACCCAGTACTTC	CASSWAGAETQYF
TRBJ2-1	NA	NA	TRBV6-5	TGTGCCAGCAGTTACTTCAGGGCGTACAATGAGCAGTTCTTC	CASSYFRAYNEQFF
TRBJ2-3	NA	NA	TRBV11-3	TGTGCCAGCAGCCTCGGACATTTCACAGATACGCAGTATTTT	CASSLGHFTDTQYF
TRBJ2-7	NA	TRBD2	TRBV4-1	TGCGCCAGCAGCCAGCCTAGCGGGCGCTCCTACGAGCAGTACTTC	CASSQPSGRSYEQYF
TRBJ2-1	NA	TRBD2	TRBV5-1	TGCGCCAGCAGCTCGACTAGCGAGGCATGGCCGTTCTTC	CASSSTSEAWPFF
TRBJ2-7	NA	TRBD2	TRBV6-5	TGTGCCAGCAGCCGACGGGGGGGCTCCTACGAGCAGTACTTC	CASSRRGGSYEQYF
TRBJ1-2	NA	TRBD1	TRBV19	TGTGCCAGTACGCCCGGGACAGGGTTCTATGGCTACACCTTC	CASTPGTGFYGYTF
TRBJ2-4	NA	NA	TRBV27	TGTGCCAGCAGTGAGGGATTTGCGGTCAAAAACATTCAGTACTTC	CASSEGFAVKNIQYF
TRBJ2-1	NA	TRBD2	TRBV28	TGTGCCAGCAGTGAAACGGGACTAGCGGAGCCTTACAATGAGCAGTTCTTC	CASSETGLAEPYNEQFF
TRBJ1-5	NA	NA	TRBV15	TGTGCCACCAGCAGGGATACGACAGTCACCTCAGCCCATCAGCCCCAGCATTTT	CATSRDTTVTSAHQPQHF
TRBJ1-2	NA	NA	TRBV11-2	TGTGCCAGCAGCTGGCGGGGAGGCGGAGATGGCTACACCTTC	CASSWRGGGDGYTF
TRBJ2-7	NA	NA	TRBV3-1/TRBV3-2	TGTGCCAGCAGCCAAGTTAAGGAGACGCTCCTGAGGGAGCAGTACTTC	CASSQVKETLLREQYF